The T cell receptor beta chain described here comes from a study of cytomegalovirus exposure and HLA in healthy donors. Study conclusions and caveats: Using a false discovery rate of 0.05, a later analysis showed that approximately 17,000 TCR beta sequences were associated with HLA alleles. Three chains linked to CMV were shown in vitro to be specific for CMV antigens. Later on, a genetic analysis was performed. It linked a missense variant in DCLRE1C with V- and J-gene trimming of TCR beta.

With regard to this clone: What it recognizes is unknown.

The V gene's germline CDR1 is LNHNV and CDR2 YYDKDF (reference sequence). CDR3 length: 17 residues. PCR amplification relied on 60 Vbeta primers (plus 13 Jbeta primers). Data came from immunoSEQ multiplex PCR; TCRdb stores just in-frame clones and leaves some out. The table includes roughly 200,000 clones, approximately 80% detected once. The rearrangement links TRBV15 to TRBJ2-5, with TRBD2 identical over 10 bases. Matching the DNA end better, TRBJ2-7 makes the J call doubtful. Sequencing was performed on PBMCs. The clonotype originates from a female donor in good health and CMV-seronegative. The CDR3 is CATSRRIGTSDSYEQYF. The CDR3 DNA is TGTGCCACCAGCAGACGCATAGGGACTAGCGACTCCTACGAGCAGTACTTC.